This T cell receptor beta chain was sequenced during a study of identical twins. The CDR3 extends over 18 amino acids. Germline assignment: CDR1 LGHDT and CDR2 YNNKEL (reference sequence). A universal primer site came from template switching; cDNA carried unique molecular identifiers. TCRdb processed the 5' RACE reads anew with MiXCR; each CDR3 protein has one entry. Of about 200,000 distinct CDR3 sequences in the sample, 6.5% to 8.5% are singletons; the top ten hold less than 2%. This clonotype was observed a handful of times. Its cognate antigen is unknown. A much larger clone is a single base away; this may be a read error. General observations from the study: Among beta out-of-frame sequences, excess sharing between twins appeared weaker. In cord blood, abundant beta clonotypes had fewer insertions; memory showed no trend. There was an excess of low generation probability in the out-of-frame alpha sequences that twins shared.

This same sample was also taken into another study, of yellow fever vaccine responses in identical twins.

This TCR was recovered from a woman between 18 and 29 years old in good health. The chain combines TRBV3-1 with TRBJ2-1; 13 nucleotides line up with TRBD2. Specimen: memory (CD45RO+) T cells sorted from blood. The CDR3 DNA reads TGTGCCAGCTGCCAAGCACCCGGGGGACTAGCGGGGCTCAATGAGCAGTTCTTC. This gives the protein CASCQAPGGLAGLNEQFF.